This TCR beta chain was observed in a study of blood T cell repertoires in COVID-19. Germline-derived CDR1 and CDR2 are SGHRS and YFSETQ. CDR3 length: 15 residues. J lost 4 bases, V lost 4 bases, and 4 bases had no gene match. The assay was immunoSEQ multiplex PCR, and TCRdb's table has in-frame clones only and misses some. This sample has 97,000 or so clones; around 81% occur once, and the top ten carry 3.5% to 5%. This sequence was found in a man in his 60s with acute or convalescent COVID-19. What was sequenced was peripheral blood. The chain combines TRBV5-1 with TRBJ2-1; 11 bases agree with TRBD2. The CDR3, as DNA: TGCGCCAGCAGCGAGGGACTAGCGGCTTACAATGAGCAGTTCTTC. As protein: CASSEGLAAYNEQFF.